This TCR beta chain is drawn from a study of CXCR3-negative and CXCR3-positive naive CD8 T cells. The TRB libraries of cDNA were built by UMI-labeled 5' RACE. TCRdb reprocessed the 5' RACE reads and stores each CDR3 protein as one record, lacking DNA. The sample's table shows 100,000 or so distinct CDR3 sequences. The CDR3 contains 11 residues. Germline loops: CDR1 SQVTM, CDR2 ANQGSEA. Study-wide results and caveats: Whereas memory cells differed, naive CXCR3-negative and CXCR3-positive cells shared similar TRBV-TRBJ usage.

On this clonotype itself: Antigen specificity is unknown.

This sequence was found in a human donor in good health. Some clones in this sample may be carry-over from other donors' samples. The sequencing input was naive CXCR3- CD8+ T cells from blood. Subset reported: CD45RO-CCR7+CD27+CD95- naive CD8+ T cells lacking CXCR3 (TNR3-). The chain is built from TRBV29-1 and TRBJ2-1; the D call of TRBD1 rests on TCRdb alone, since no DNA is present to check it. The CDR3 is CSARGGDEQFF.